This T cell receptor (beta chain) was profiled in a study of cytotoxic CD8 clonotypes in ibrutinib-treated CLL. On the study more broadly: Among patients, some 24 responded partially and 2 completely; around 15 then stayed remitted and 12 progressed after median approximately 72 months. Study-level results: Patients had baseline clonality above age-matched healthy donors, and this clonality moved with circulating CD8+ T-cell counts. Sustained-remission and progressing patients' sampling times differed.

Remarks on this clone: Its antigen remains unknown.

For TCR beta libraries, roughly 2.2 micrograms of genomic DNA were obtained from cryopreserved PBMCs. The table came from immunoSEQ multiplex PCR; TCRdb's copy has only in-frame clones and leaves some out. Here the sample spans about 140,000 clones, about 84% being singletons. CDR1 and CDR2 (germline): SEHNR, FQNEAQ (reference sequence). The CDR3 length is 14 residues. Trimming left V 6 bases short and J 3 bases short, with 15 bases between. The chain is built from TRBV7-9 and TRBJ2-7, with D possibly TRBD1 on 6 matching bases. The sample consisted of PBMCs, taken after 36 months of ibrutinib treatment. The clonotype comes from a human donor with chronic lymphocytic leukemia. CDR3 region: CASSLRGDYYEQYF. In DNA, the CDR3 is TGTGCCAGCAGTCTCAGGGGCGACTACTACGAGCAGTACTTC.